The following is a T cell receptor (beta chain) sequence with its context. Its target is unknown. The CDR3 length is 15 residues. Germline assignment: CDR1 SGDLS and CDR2 YYNGEE. Trimming at V came to 4 bases and at J to 5 bases, leaving 7 bases not matched to a gene. These data originate in a study of PD-L1 blockade in urothelial cancer. Study conclusions and caveats: When pretreatment blood TCR clonality was below the median, it predicted better survival.

In each PCR, synthetic TCR analog templates were spiked in. Assay used: immunoSEQ multiplex PCR; TCRdb lists only in-frame clones, some missing. The table has fewer than 55,000 clones, approximately 82% seen once. The TCR was taken from a man between 65 and 79 years old with urothelial cancer. The chain recombines TRBV9 with TRBJ1-4; 8 bases map to TRBD1. The input for sequencing was PBMCs, taken around atezolizumab (anti-PD-L1) treatment. The CDR3 region is CASSPGDRPNEKLFF. The CDR3 nucleotides read TGTGCCAGCAGCCCCGGGGACAGGCCCAATGAAAAACTGTTTTTT.